The 18 T cell receptor beta chains below come from one sample, sequenced in a study of T cells after yellow fever vaccination. In TCRdb, the 5' RACE reads were re-called with MiXCR into one record per CDR3 protein. Among some 300,000 distinct CDR3 sequences listed, less than 9.5% were seen once. The starting material was CD4+ T cells sorted from PBMCs, obtained 5 days after the yellow fever booster vaccination. The receptors shown here come from a man aged 18 to 30 who received the YFV17D yellow fever vaccine.

This clonotype has a handful of counts. The genes are TRBV5-6 and TRBJ2-7; D tentatively fits TRBD1 or TRBD2 (5 bases each). V was clipped by 1 base and J by 1 base, with 9 bases between them. The CDR3 covers 14 residues. The germline CDR1 and CDR2 sequences are SGHDT and YYEEEE. CDR3 DNA: TGTGCCAGCAGCTTGAGAGGGGTATCCTACGAGCAGTACGTC. Residues: CASSLRGVSYEQYV.

This clonotype was seen repeatedly, ten times or more. This rearrangement joins TRBV5-1 to TRBJ2-1, with D possibly TRBD2 on 5 matching bases. V shed 2 bases and J shed 5 bases, with 11 bases lying between them. Germline lookup yields CDR1 SGHRS and CDR2 YFSETQ. The CDR3 contains 14 residues. The CDR3 region is CASSFLAADNEQFF. The DNA of the CDR3 is TGCGCCAGCAGCTTTCTAGCAGCCGACAATGAGCAGTTCTTC.

The genes are TRBV6-5 and TRBJ2-7; no definite D call. V shed 6 bases and J shed 3 bases, with 15 bases lying between them. Per the germline V gene, CDR1 is MNHEY and CDR2 is SVGAGI. The CDR3 contains 14 residues. CDR3 nucleotides: TGTGCCAGCAGAAGGGCCTCCTCACTCTACGAGCAGTACTTC. This translates into CASRRASSLYEQYF.

This clonotype was seen a handful of times. This chain uses TRBV15 with TRBJ2-3, with 7 nucleotides matching TRBD2. CDR1 is LNHNV and CDR2 is YYDKDF in the germline V gene (reference sequence). Trimming took 0 bases from V and 2 from J; bases not matched to a gene: 8. This CDR3 is 17 amino acids long. The chain's CDR3 is CATSREVEAGFTDTQYF. CDR3 bases: TGTGCCACCAGCAGAGAGGTGGAAGCGGGGTTCACAGATACGCAGTATTTT.

This clonotype showed up just a few times. This chain links TRBV3-1 with TRBJ2-5, with 7 bases aligning to TRBD2. The CDR3 length is 13 residues. The germline CDR1 and CDR2 sequences are LGHDT and YNNKEL (reference sequence). The V gene end was trimmed by 5 bases and the J gene end by 5 bases; junction bases not matched to a gene: 5. CDR3 loop: CASSATSRETQYF. In nucleotides, the CDR3 is TGTGCCAGCAGCGCGACTAGCCGGGAGACCCAGTACTTC.

The chain uses TRBV11-2 and TRBJ2-5; D gene ambiguous. Germline V gene data show CDR1 as SGHAT and CDR2 as FQNNGV. This CDR3 contains 14 residues. Trimming left V 4 bases short and J 5 bases short, with 14 bases between. CDR3: CASSYNRWQETQYF. The CDR3 nucleotides are TGTGCCAGCAGCTATAATAGGTGGCAGGAGACCCAGTACTTC.

This clonotype was seen at least ten times. The chain employs TRBV28 and TRBJ2-3, with TRBD2 matching 10 bases. Unmatched junction bases numbered 12, after V lost 6 bases and J lost 3 bases. This CDR3 region has 17 residues. Germline V gene sequence: CDR1 MDHEN, CDR2 SYDVKM. DNA for the CDR3: TGTGCCAGCAGCCGACCTCCTAGCGGGGGAGTTACAGATACGCAGTATTTT. It translates to CASSRPPSGGVTDTQYF. The full variable domain, with the rest looked up from reference TRBV28 and TRBJ2-3, is DVKVTQSSRYLVKRTGEKVFLECVQDMDHENMFWYRQDPGLGLRLIYFSYDVKMKEKGDIPEGYSVSREKKERFSLILESASTNQTSMYLCASSRPPSGGVTDTQYFGPGTRLTVL.

This clonotype was observed many times. The chain recombines TRBV5-6 with TRBJ2-5; TRBD1 is a possible D gene (6 bases). This CDR3 region has 13 residues. V was trimmed by 4 bases and J by 2 bases, leaving 9 bases between them. In germline, CDR1 is SGHDT, CDR2 YYEEEE. CDR3 sequence reads: CASSLQGQETQYF. In DNA form, the CDR3 reads TGTGCCAGCAGCCTACAGGGACAAGAGACCCAGTACTTC.

This rearrangement joins TRBV7-3 to TRBJ2-5; 7 bases line up with TRBD1. This CDR3 is 14 amino acids long. The germline V gene encodes CDR1 SGHTA and CDR2 FQGTGA. V was clipped by 5 bases and J by 5 bases; unmatched bases: 8. The CDR3: CASSQTGARETQYF. The CDR3 bases are TGTGCCAGCAGCCAAACAGGGGCGCGGGAGACCCAGTACTTC.

This chain connects TRBV4-1 to TRBJ2-5; D gene ambiguous. Trimming stripped 7 bases from V and 5 bases from J, with 14 bases between. Germline CDR1 MGHRA, CDR2 YSYEKL. This CDR3 region has 13 residues. CDR3 protein: CASTRTPGETQYF. CDR3 nucleotide sequence: TGCGCCAGCACTCGGACCCCCGGGGAGACCCAGTACTTC.

This clonotype was counted only a few times. The chain has TRBV23-1 and TRBJ2-5; TRBD1 aligns across 7 bases. TRBV23-1 is noted as an ORF with a role that remains uncertain. The CDR3 spans 18 residues. After removal of 3 bases from V and 5 bases from J, the junction contained 18 bases not matched to a gene. CDR3 bases: TGCGCCAGCAGTCACCCCGAGAGGGGGCGGAGAACCTTGGAGACCCAGTACTTC. Amino acid sequence: CASSHPERGRRTLETQYF.

This clonotype was detected a few times. The rearrangement uses TRBV9 and TRBJ1-3; TRBD1 matches at 8 bases. CDR3 length: 15 residues. The V gene end was trimmed by 3 bases and the J gene end by 2 bases; junction bases not matched to a gene: 4. Germline values: CDR1 SGDLS, CDR2 YYNGEE. Written as DNA, the CDR3 is TGTGCCAGCAGCGCCGGACAGGGCCCTGGAAACACCATATATTTT. It specifies CASSAGQGPGNTIYF.

This clonotype was seen repeatedly, ten times or more. The V call is TRBV11-3, the J call TRBJ2-2; 7 bases are a match to TRBD1. Germline loops: CDR1 SGHNT, CDR2 YENEEA. Losses at the gene ends were 6 bases for V and 2 bases for J; bases not matched to a gene: 6. CDR3 length equals 15 residues. In nucleotides, the CDR3 is TGTGCCAGCAGTCTAGGGGGCACAAACACCGGGGAGCTGTTTTTT. Amino acid sequence: CASSLGGTNTGELFF.

This clonotype showed up many times. The V gene is TRBV3-1, the J gene TRBJ2-4; tentative D call: TRBD1 (5 bases). V dropped 3 bases and J dropped 2 bases, with 11 bases sitting between them. CDR3 size: 15 residues. Germline V lookup: CDR1 LGHDT, CDR2 YNNKEL (reference sequence). The CDR3 loop reads CASSHSGNSKNIQYF. The CDR3 bases are TGTGCCAGCAGCCATTCAGGGAATTCCAAAAACATTCAGTACTTC.

This clonotype was seen repeatedly, ten times or more. The chain's CDR3 is CASSPGTDNEKLFF. The CDR3 region has the DNA TGCGCCAGCAGCCCCGGGACAGATAATGAAAAACTGTTTTTT. The chain combines TRBV5-1 with TRBJ1-4; 7 nucleotides match TRBD1. CDR3 length equals 14 residues. V lost 4 bases, J lost 4 bases, and 4 bases stayed unmatched. The germline CDR1 and CDR2 sequences are SGHRS and YFSETQ.

The sample holds a few counts of this clonotype. The rearrangement links TRBV7-2 to TRBJ1-6; D uncertain. This CDR3 region has 12 residues. V lost 1 base and J 13 bases, leaving 8 bases between the germline ends. Per the germline V gene, CDR1 is SGHTA and CDR2 is FQGNSA. Written as DNA, the CDR3 is TGTGCCAGCAGCTTAGATGTAGGGCCCCTCCACTTT. Translating it yields CASSLDVGPLHF.

The chain is built from TRBV24-1 and TRBJ2-5, with 8 bases identical to TRBD2. V dropped 9 bases and J dropped 5; count of bases not matched to a gene: 4. Germline CDR1 is KGHDR and CDR2 is SFDVKD. The CDR3 runs 12 residues. Written as DNA, the CDR3 is TGTGCCACCTCCGGGAGGGGGGAGACCCAGTACTTC. It yields the protein CATSGRGETQYF.

CDR3 bases: TGCGCCAGCAGCCAACCGGAGAATCGAAATCAGCCCCAGCATTTT. This codes for CASSQPENRNQPQHF. The chain employs TRBV4-1 and TRBJ1-5; no clear D gene. The germline gives CDR1 MGHRA, CDR2 YSYEKL. The V and J ends lost 2 bases and 4 bases respectively, with 12 bases between them. The CDR3 runs 15 residues.